This TCR beta chain was sequenced during a study of sequential checkpoint blockade in melanoma. Across the study: First-line arms were nivolumab then ipilimumab, or the reverse, randomized 1:1. After both sequences, patients received maintenance nivolumab.

The table came from immunoSEQ multiplex PCR; TCRdb's copy has only in-frame clones and leaves some out. The top ten clones hold around 24% of a sample with about 17,000 clones, around 69% of them seen once. Treatment indicated: randomized to nivolumab then ipilimumab (arm A) or the reverse (arm B). None of the patients previously received DNA-damaging chemotherapy. PBMC sorting kept live CD3+CD8+ cells without CD19 or CD56. There are 16 residues in the CDR3. Germline V lookup: CDR1 MNHEY, CDR2 SVGAGI. Trimming took off 3 bases at V and 0 bases at J, with 14 bases between the two ends. The receptor comes from a human donor with melanoma. The starting material was CD8+ T cells sorted from blood (inferred from file names), obtained from a patient given nivolumab and ipilimumab in sequence. V is TRBV6-5 and J is TRBJ2-5; no firm D call. The CDR3 region is CASSYSLPPNQETQYF. The CDR3 DNA reads as TGTGCCAGCAGTTATAGCCTACCCCCTAACCAAGAGACCCAGTACTTC.